Below, 4 T cell receptor beta chains from the same sample are listed, as sequenced in a study of T-cell memory formation after mild COVID-19 (dated by TCRdb to about 2021). Library creation used 5' RACE. Reads for this sample came from an Illumina NovaSeq 6000. In TCRdb, the public reads were trimmed at Q25 with fastp and aligned with MiXCR, with productive beta chains retained. A single entry per CDR3 protein holds the most common genes and DNA from its merged rows. Here the sample has hundreds of thousands of distinct CDR3 sequences; under 25% occur a single time. The ten largest make up about 12% of the sample. The sequenced sample was PBMCs or a T cell subset sorted from them (not recorded which). These receptors all come from an adult woman who had mild COVID-19 (a few samples of this study predate the infection). The sample titles of this study are shuffled in the database, so cell type and time point are left out; the donor was told from shared clones.

The chain employs TRBV2 and TRBJ1-4; D not certain. Germline V gene data show CDR1 as SNHLY and CDR2 as FYNNEI. The CDR3 length is 13 residues. V dropped 6 bases and J dropped 6 bases, with 11 bases sitting between them. The CDR3 loop is CASRSPGDEKLFF. The CDR3, as DNA: TGTGCCAGCAGATCGCCGGGAGATGAAAAACTGTTTTTT.

This chain uses TRBV7-9 with TRBJ2-3, with D uncertain. CDR1 is SEHNR, CDR2 FQNEAQ, per germline (reference sequence). The CDR3 covers 14 residues. Deletions cut 3 bases from V and 0 bases from J, with 7 bases between. CDR3: CASSFDTSTDTQYF. DNA of the CDR3: TGTGCCAGCAGCTTCGATACTAGCACAGATACGCAGTATTTT.

This clonotype was observed a few times. This sequence joins TRBV5-6 and TRBJ2-7, with a possible D match to TRBD1 (6 bases). The germline V gene encodes CDR1 SGHDT and CDR2 YYEEEE. The CDR3 has 15 amino acids. V lost 1 base and J lost 2, with 13 bases in between. DNA of the CDR3: TGTGCCAGCAGCTTGTACAGGGACATGGCCTACGAGCAGTACTTC. Residues: CASSLYRDMAYEQYF.

In this sample, this clonotype turned up a few times. The rearrangement joins TRBV5-1 to TRBJ1-1; a possible D gene is TRBD1 (5 bases). CDR1 is SGHRS, CDR2 YFSETQ, per germline. The CDR3 totals 15 residues. V gave up 2 bases and J gave up 1 base, with 12 bases separating them. This CDR3 reads CASSLNPTGNTEAFF. For the CDR3, the DNA is TGCGCCAGCAGCTTAAACCCTACAGGGAACACTGAAGCTTTCTTT.